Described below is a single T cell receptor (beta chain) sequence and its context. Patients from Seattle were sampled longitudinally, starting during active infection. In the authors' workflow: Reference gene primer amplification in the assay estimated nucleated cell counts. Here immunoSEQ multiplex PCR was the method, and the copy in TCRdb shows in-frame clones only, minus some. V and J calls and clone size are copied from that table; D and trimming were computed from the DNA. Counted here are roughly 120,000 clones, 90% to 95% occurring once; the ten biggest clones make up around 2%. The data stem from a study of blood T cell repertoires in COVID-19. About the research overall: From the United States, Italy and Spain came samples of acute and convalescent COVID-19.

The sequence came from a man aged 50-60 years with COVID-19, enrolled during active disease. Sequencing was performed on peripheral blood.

The chain's CDR3 is CATSRDPRPSGTDTQYF. The CDR3 DNA reads TGTGCCACCAGCAGAGATCCGAGACCTAGCGGAACAGATACGCAGTATTTT. This chain joins TRBV15 and TRBJ2-3, with TRBD2 matching 7 bases. CDR3 length equals 17 residues. V lost 0 bases, J lost 3 bases, and 9 bases stayed unmatched. Germline V gives CDR1 LNHNV, CDR2 YYDKDF (reference sequence). Full variable domain (remainder filled in from reference TRBV15 and TRBJ2-3): DAMVIQNPRYQVTQFGKPVTLSCSQTLNHNVMYWYQQKSSQAPKLLFHYYDKDFNNEADTPDNFQSRRPNTSFCFLDIRSPGLGDTAMYLCATSRDPRPSGTDTQYFGPGTRLTVL.